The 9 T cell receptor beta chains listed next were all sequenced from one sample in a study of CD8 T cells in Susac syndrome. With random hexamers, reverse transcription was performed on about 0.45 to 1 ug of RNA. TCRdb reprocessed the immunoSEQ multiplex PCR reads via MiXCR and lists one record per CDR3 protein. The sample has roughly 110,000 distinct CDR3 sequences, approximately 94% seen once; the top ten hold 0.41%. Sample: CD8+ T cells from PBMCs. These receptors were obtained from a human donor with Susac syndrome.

As DNA, the CDR3 is TGTGCCAGCACTCTAGGGCAGGGGAGACGGGAACAGCCCCAGCATTTT. This sequence encodes CASTLGQGRREQPQHF. J is TRBJ1-5 and V is TRBV21-1; the DNA was not compared with TRBD1, the D call given in the table. TRBV21-1 is listed as a pseudogene. The CDR3 length is 16 residues.

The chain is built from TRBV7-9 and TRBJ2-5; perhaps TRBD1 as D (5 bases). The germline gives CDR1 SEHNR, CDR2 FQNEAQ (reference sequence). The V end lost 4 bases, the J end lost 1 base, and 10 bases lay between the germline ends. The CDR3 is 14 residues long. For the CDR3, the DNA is TGTGCCAGCAGCTCAGTGGGGCCCCAAGAGACCCAGTACTTC. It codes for CASSSVGPQETQYF.

CDR3 bases: TGTGCCAGCAGCTGGGGGGGCGAGGGCGAGCAGTACTTC. Translation: CASSWGGEGEQYF. The chain recombines TRBV7-3 with TRBJ2-7, with a possible D match to TRBD2 (7 bases). V was pared by 4 bases and J by 6 bases, with 13 bases between. Germline values: CDR1 SGHTA, CDR2 FQGTGA. The CDR3 length is 13 residues. Together with reference TRBV7-3 and TRBJ2-7, the CDR3 gives the full variable domain: GAGVSQTPSNKVTEKGKYVELRCDPISGHTALYWYRQSLGQGPEFLIYFQGTGAADDSGLPNDRFFAVRPEGSVSTLKIQRTERGDSAVYLCASSWGGEGEQYFGPGTRLTVT.

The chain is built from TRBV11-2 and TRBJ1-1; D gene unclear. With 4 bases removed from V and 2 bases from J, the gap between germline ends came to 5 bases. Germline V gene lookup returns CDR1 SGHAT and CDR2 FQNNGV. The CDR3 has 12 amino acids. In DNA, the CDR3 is TGTGCCAGCAGCTACATCAACACTGAAGCTTTCTTT. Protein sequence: CASSYINTEAFF.

CDR3 sequence: CASSWDIGNTEAFF. The CDR3 DNA reads TGTGCCAGCAGCTGGGACATCGGGAACACTGAAGCTTTCTTT. J is TRBJ1-1 and V is TRBV6-5, with D tentatively TRBD1 (6 bases). CDR3 size: 14 residues. With 6 bases removed from V and 1 base from J, the gap between germline ends came to 12 bases. Germline V lookup: CDR1 MNHEY, CDR2 SVGAGI.

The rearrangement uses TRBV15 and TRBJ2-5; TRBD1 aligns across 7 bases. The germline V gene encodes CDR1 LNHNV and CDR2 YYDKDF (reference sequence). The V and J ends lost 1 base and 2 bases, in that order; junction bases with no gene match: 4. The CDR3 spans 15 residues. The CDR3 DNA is TGTGCCACCAGCAGAGGACAGGGCTCGCAAGAGACCCAGTACTTC. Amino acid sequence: CATSRGQGSQETQYF. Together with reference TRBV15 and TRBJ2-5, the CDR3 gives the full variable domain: DAMVIQNPRYQVTQFGKPVTLSCSQTLNHNVMYWYQQKSSQAPKLLFHYYDKDFNNEADTPDNFQSRRPNTSFCFLDIRSPGLGDTAMYLCATSRGQGSQETQYFGPGTRLLVL.

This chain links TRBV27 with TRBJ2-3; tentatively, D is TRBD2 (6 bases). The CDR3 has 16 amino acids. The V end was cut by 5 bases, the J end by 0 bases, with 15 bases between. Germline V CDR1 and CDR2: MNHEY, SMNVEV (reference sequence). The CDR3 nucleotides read TGTGCCAGCAGTCTCACCCCGGGGGACAGCACAGATACGCAGTATTTT. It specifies CASSLTPGDSTDTQYF.

DNA for the CDR3: TGTGCCACCCAATGGGAGGTTCTGGAGACCCAGTACTTC. As protein: CATQWEVLETQYF. The V call is TRBV6-6, the J call TRBJ2-5, with D tentatively TRBD2 (6 bases). Trimming shortened V by 10 bases and J by 5 bases, and 17 bases separated the two germline ends. The CDR3 is 13 residues long. Germline values: CDR1 MNHNY, CDR2 SVGAGI (reference sequence).

Here the CDR3 reads CASSVRQGGPQHF. The CDR3 nucleotides read TGTGCCAGCAGCGTTAGGCAGGGGGGTCCCCAGCATTTT. The chain recombines TRBV9 with TRBJ1-5; TRBD1 aligns across 7 bases. CDR1 is SGDLS and CDR2 is YYNGEE in the germline V gene. V dropped 2 bases and J dropped 10; count of bases not matched to a gene: 6. This CDR3 contains 13 residues.